Listed below are T cell receptor beta chains from one sample, sequenced in a study of blood T cell repertoires in COVID-19. Assay: immunoSEQ multiplex PCR; the TCRdb copy retains only in-frame clones and omits some. The sample has some 530,000 clones, about 85% seen once. The sample taken for sequencing was PBMCs or T cells enriched from blood (not recorded which). The source is a woman in her sixties or seventies who had recovered from COVID-19. The CDR3 runs from the conserved cysteine through the conserved F or W.

V gene,J gene,CDR3 protein
TRBV24-1,TRBJ2-2,CATSDFNRAGELFF
TRBV19,TRBJ2-3,CASSVRAGTGGTDTQYF
TRBV4-1,TRBJ2-2,CASSQSSRDTNTGELFF
TRBV5-4,TRBJ1-1,CASSLLGQGVPEAFF
TRBV21-1,TRBJ1-3,CASSKRGQLASGNTIYF
TRBV6-5,TRBJ1-1,CASRVGGNTEAFF
TRBV2,TRBJ2-2,CASRRDQVNTGELFF
TRBV6-6,TRBJ1-6,CASSPAAPAVTWDSSHNVSALHF
TRBV5-1,TRBJ1-2,CASRRADTPLNYGYTF
TRBV6-6,TRBJ1-1,CASSYLEENTEAFF
TRBV18,TRBJ2-3,CASSPLAGTDTQYF
TRBV29-1,TRBJ1-4,CSVSTGRSEKLFF
TRBV6-2/TRBV6-3,TRBJ2-7,CASSYQDREDEQYF
TRBV5-5,TRBJ2-3,CASSLTGDRGRLYTQYF
TRBV5-5,TRBJ1-3,CASSLSSARQAGGNTIYF
TRBV2,TRBJ1-1,CASSELAGNTEAFF
TRBV5-1,TRBJ1-3,CASSLGTATGNTIYF
TRBV7-9,TRBJ1-2,CASSLAKGAPQVYGYTF
TRBV5-1,TRBJ1-5,CASSLGVNQPQHF
TRBV9,TRBJ2-3,CASSVLAGGTDTQYF
TRBV24-1,TRBJ2-1,CATTGGGGNNEQFF
TRBV6-2/TRBV6-3,TRBJ2-2,CASSWTSGGPNTGELFF
TRBV6-1,TRBJ2-1,CASSELGLGSYNEQFF
TRBV2,TRBJ1-2,CASSEEGYRGRGYTF